These 12 T cell receptor beta chains were all obtained from the same sample, sequenced in a study of T cell clonality in common variable immunodeficiency. The assay was immunoSEQ multiplex PCR, and TCRdb's table has in-frame clones only and misses some. The specimen has about 35,000 clones, none found just once. The source material was peripheral blood mononuclear cells. Receptors were obtained from a person aged 18 to 70 in good health.

This clone was counted at least ten times. The read finishes 3 residues shy of the CDR3 end, and the germline J gene is used to complete it. The chain joins TRBV20-1 to TRBJ2-7; D gene ambiguous. The CDR3 sequence is 12 residues long. Germline CDR1 reads DFQATT; CDR2 reads SNEGSKA (reference sequence). Trimming removed 1 base from V and 1 base from J, with 5 bases in between. CDR3 bases read: TGCAGTGCTAGAGTCACTTCCTACGAG. Translating it yields CSARVTSYE. The whole CDR3 is CSARVTSYEQYF.

This clone was recorded at least ten times. The missing CDR3 end, 3 residues past where the read stops, is filled in from the germline J gene. The chain carries TRBV6-1 and TRBJ2-2, with a weak D call TRBD2 (5 bases). CDR1 is MNHNS and CDR2 is SASEGT in the germline V gene. The CDR3 is made up of 14 amino acids. CDR3: CASSEGPTIEKLFF. Partial CDR3 DNA: TGTGCCAGCAGTGAAGGACCGACTATTGAAAAG.

This clone occurred a few times. The read terminates 3 residues ahead of where the CDR3 ends, so the germline J gene completes it. The J gene is TRBJ1-4, the V gene TRBV6-2 or TRBV6-3; D remains unclear. The CDR3 has 13 residues. CDR1 MNHEY and CDR2 SVGEGT come from the germline V gene. The sequenced CDR3 bases are TGTGCCAGCAGAATCATCGGGTGGTCACCA. This translates into CASRIIGWSP. The CDR3 in its entirety is CASRIIGWSPLFF.

This clone was recorded many times. The read ends 3 residues before the CDR3 terminus; that terminus is restored from the germline J gene. The chain joins TRBV28 to TRBJ2-6, with D perhaps matching TRBD2 (6 bases). Germline V gene sequence: CDR1 MDHEN, CDR2 SYDVKM. The CDR3 runs 15 residues. The germline V and J ends were trimmed by 7 bases and 3 bases, with 13 bases remaining between them. The sequenced CDR3 bases are TGTGCCAGCACCAACGGAGGGGTTGGGGCCAACGTC. Protein sequence: CASTNGGVGANV. The CDR3 reads in full as CASTNGGVGANVLTF.

The CDR3 sequence is CASSLRAGQKNEQYF. Partial CDR3 DNA: TGTGCCAGCAGCCTCCGTGCAGGGCAAAAAAACGAG. The V call is TRBV5-4, the J call TRBJ2-7; D is possibly TRBD1 (5 bases). The read ends 3 residues early relative to the CDR3; the germline J gene fills the gap. The CDR3 runs 15 residues. Per germline, CDR1 SGHNT and CDR2 YYREEE (reference sequence). V shed 4 bases and J shed 5 bases, with 19 bases lying between them.

Many counts were recorded for this clone. The read halts 3 residues ahead of the CDR3 end, with the missing end drawn from the germline J gene. This rearrangement joins TRBV7-9 to TRBJ2-1, with 10 bases that match TRBD2. CDR3 size: 15 residues. With 0 bases clipped from V and 8 bases from J, the junction kept 4 bases outside the gene matches. The germline CDR1 and CDR2 sequences are SEHNR and FQNEAQ (reference sequence). The CDR3 loop reads CASSLAGLATDEQFF. The sequenced CDR3 bases are TGTGCCAGCAGCTTAGCGGGACTAGCGACCGATGAG.

This clone has ten or more counts. With the read ending 3 residues before the CDR3 end, the germline J gene is used to fill in that end. The J gene is TRBJ2-2, the V gene TRBV4-2; TRBD1 matches 9 bases. V shed 4 bases and J 1 base; nucleotides not matched to a gene: 7. From germline, CDR1 is LGHNA and CDR2 YNFKEQ. This CDR3 has 17 residues. This chain's CDR3 is CASSLVLGQGNTGELFF. The DNA read from the CDR3 is TGTGCCAGCAGCCTTGTATTGGGACAGGGGAACACCGGGGAG.

About this clone itself: The CDR3 end lies 3 residues beyond the end of the read and is filled in from the germline J gene. The V gene is TRBV7-9, the J gene TRBJ1-1, with D maybe TRBD1 (6 bases). Germline lookup yields CDR1 SEHNR and CDR2 FQNEAQ (reference sequence). With 6 bases removed from V and 1 base from J, the gap between germline ends came to 9 bases. The length of the CDR3 is 13 residues. Incomplete CDR3 DNA: TGTGCCAGCAGGGGACATGCGAACACTGAA. Encoded protein: CASRGHANTE. The full CDR3 protein reads CASRGHANTEAFF.

This clone has at least ten counts. The read gets to within 3 residues of the CDR3 end, and the germline J gene fills in the rest. V is TRBV2 and J is TRBJ2-1; no clear D gene. The V end lost 6 bases, the J end lost 0 bases, and 12 bases lay between the germline ends. This CDR3 region has 15 residues. Germline CDR1 is SNHLY and CDR2 is FYNNEI. The CDR3 sequence is CASRERRVSYNEQFF. Incomplete CDR3 DNA: TGTGCCAGCAGGGAAAGAAGGGTCTCCTACAATGAG.

A word on this clone: The read ends 3 residues early relative to the CDR3; the germline J gene fills the gap. The chain uses TRBV5-1 and TRBJ2-7; 7 bases are shared with TRBD1. This CDR3 spans 16 amino acids. Germline V gene data show CDR1 as SGHRS and CDR2 as YFSETQ. Losses at the gene ends were 4 bases for V and 2 bases for J; bases not matched to a gene: 12. The sequenced CDR3 bases are TGCGCCAGCAGCGTATTACCCGGGACAGAAACCTACGAG. Its protein is CASSVLPGTETYE. From start to end, the CDR3 is CASSVLPGTETYEQYF.

At least ten counts were recorded for this clone. The CDR3 end is not reached by the read, which stops 3 residues before it; the germline J gene fills it in. This sequence joins TRBV20-1 and TRBJ2-3, with 8 bases fitting TRBD2. This CDR3 contains 12 residues. Germline V CDR1 and CDR2: DFQATT, SNEGSKA (reference sequence). CDR3 sequence: CSLLADTDTQYF. CDR3 bases read: TGCAGCCTACTAGCGGACACAGATACG.

This clone is medium-sized in the sample. The read halts 3 residues ahead of the CDR3 end, with the missing end drawn from the germline J gene. V usage is TRBV13 and J usage is TRBJ2-1; D is perhaps TRBD2 (7 bases). V shed 6 bases and J shed 5 bases, with 20 bases lying between them. This CDR3 has 16 amino acids. Germline CDR1 PRHDT, CDR2 FYEKMQ (reference sequence). The CDR3 sequence is CASRWRGGMVDNEQFF. The DNA read from the CDR3 is TGTGCCAGCAGATGGAGGGGGGGGATGGTGGACAATGAG.